The rows below give T cell receptor beta chains drawn from one sample of a study of cytomegalovirus exposure and HLA in healthy donors. The protocol was immunoSEQ multiplex PCR, while the TCRdb copy is restricted to in-frame clones and leaves out a portion. The table includes fewer than 200,000 clones, roughly nine tenths detected once. The material sequenced was PBMCs. The receptor source for this set is a young man in good health and CMV-seropositive. The CDR3 runs from the conserved cysteine through the conserved F or W. D genes are given only for firm matches. Part of the rows lack a size; the others show once, few, many or a class for expanded clones.

cdr3_nt: TGCAGCGTCGCAGGGACAGGGGGCGATTATGGCTACACCTTC; cdr3_aa: CSVAGTGGDYGYTF; clone_size: .; d_call: TRBD1; v_call: TRBV29-1; j_call: TRBJ1-2
cdr3_nt: TGTGCCAGCACCGGAGCCGGGATGGCTACCTACAATGAGCAGTTCTTC; cdr3_aa: CASTGAGMATYNEQFF; clone_size: .; d_call: .; v_call: TRBV27; j_call: TRBJ2-1
cdr3_nt: TGTGCCAGCAGTTACCTTAATCAGCCCCAGCATTTT; cdr3_aa: CASSYLNQPQHF; clone_size: few; d_call: .; v_call: TRBV6-6; j_call: TRBJ1-5
cdr3_nt: TGCGCCAGCAGTGAGACGCCAAGTGGGCCCATCTATGGCTACACCTTC; cdr3_aa: CASSETPSGPIYGYTF; clone_size: once; d_call: .; v_call: TRBV10-1; j_call: TRBJ1-2
cdr3_nt: TGTGCCAGCAGCCCAGGACTAGCGGGAGTTTACGAGCAGTACTTC; cdr3_aa: CASSPGLAGVYEQYF; clone_size: .; d_call: TRBD2; v_call: TRBV11-3; j_call: TRBJ2-7
cdr3_nt: TGTGCCAGCAGTTCCCGCCTGACAGGAACCACCACAGATACGCAGTATTTT; cdr3_aa: CASSSRLTGTTTDTQYF; clone_size: few; d_call: .; v_call: TRBV27; j_call: TRBJ2-3
cdr3_nt: TGTGCCAGCAGCCCAGGACAGGGGGGAACTAATGAAGCTTTCTTT; cdr3_aa: CASSPGQGGTNEAFF; clone_size: .; d_call: TRBD1; v_call: TRBV5-4; j_call: TRBJ1-1
cdr3_nt: TGCAGCGTTGAAGGTGAGGAGCCGTTCTTC; cdr3_aa: CSVEGEEPFF; clone_size: .; d_call: .; v_call: TRBV29-1; j_call: TRBJ2-1
cdr3_nt: TGTGCCAGCAGCAACCGGGACAGGGGTGAAAAACTGTTTTTT; cdr3_aa: CASSNRDRGEKLFF; clone_size: .; d_call: TRBD1; v_call: TRBV11-2; j_call: TRBJ1-4
cdr3_nt: TGTGCCAGCAGTTTATTTGGCACCCAGGCGCAGTTCTTC; cdr3_aa: CASSLFGTQAQFF; clone_size: .; d_call: .; v_call: TRBV28; j_call: TRBJ2-1
cdr3_nt: TGTGCCAGTAGTCCGGGACAGGGGCGCGACGAGCAGTACTTC; cdr3_aa: CASSPGQGRDEQYF; clone_size: .; d_call: TRBD1; v_call: TRBV19; j_call: TRBJ2-7
cdr3_nt: TGTGCCAGCAGTTACGAGGGGGCGAGTGGAAACACCATATATTTT; cdr3_aa: CASSYEGASGNTIYF; clone_size: few; d_call: TRBD1; v_call: TRBV6-6; j_call: TRBJ1-3
cdr3_nt: TGTGCCAGCTCAGACGCAGGGGGCCGAAACATTCAGTACTTC; cdr3_aa: CASSDAGGRNIQYF; clone_size: .; d_call: TRBD1; v_call: TRBV18; j_call: TRBJ2-4
cdr3_nt: TGTGCCAGCAGCGTAGGTGGAGAGAACAATGAGCAGTTCTTC; cdr3_aa: CASSVGGENNEQFF; clone_size: .; d_call: .; v_call: TRBV9; j_call: TRBJ2-1
cdr3_nt: TGTGCCAGCAGCTTAGGGGGGACAGACTACAATGAGCAGTTCTTC; cdr3_aa: CASSLGGTDYNEQFF; clone_size: .; d_call: TRBD1; v_call: TRBV7-9; j_call: TRBJ2-1
cdr3_nt: TGCGCCAGCAGCCTTTTGGGCGGGAGTACAGATACGCAGTATTTT; cdr3_aa: CASSLLGGSTDTQYF; clone_size: .; d_call: TRBD2; v_call: TRBV4-1; j_call: TRBJ2-3
cdr3_nt: TGTGCCAGCAGTTACTCGTATGATCAGCCCCAGCATTTT; cdr3_aa: CASSYSYDQPQHF; clone_size: once; d_call: .; v_call: TRBV6-5; j_call: TRBJ1-5
cdr3_nt: TGTGCCAGCAGCTATGGACAGGGGACAGATACGCAGTATTTT; cdr3_aa: CASSYGQGTDTQYF; clone_size: .; d_call: TRBD1; v_call: TRBV7-9; j_call: TRBJ2-3
cdr3_nt: TGTGCCAGCAGCACGTACGTGGGGACAGGGGTAAATGAGCAGTTCTTC; cdr3_aa: CASSTYVGTGVNEQFF; clone_size: .; d_call: TRBD1; v_call: TRBV11-3; j_call: TRBJ2-1
cdr3_nt: TGTGCCAGCAGCTTGGGGAGTTTGTCTGGAAACACCATATATTTT; cdr3_aa: CASSLGSLSGNTIYF; clone_size: .; d_call: .; v_call: TRBV28; j_call: TRBJ1-3
cdr3_nt: TGTGCCAGCAGCTTAATTGGGGGACAGGGATTGAATGAGCAGTTCTTC; cdr3_aa: CASSLIGGQGLNEQFF; clone_size: .; d_call: TRBD1; v_call: TRBV7-3; j_call: TRBJ2-1
cdr3_nt: TGTGCCACCAGCAGAGATTTGGACAGACCTACTGGAAACACCATATATTTT; cdr3_aa: CATSRDLDRPTGNTIYF; clone_size: once; d_call: .; v_call: TRBV15; j_call: TRBJ1-3
cdr3_nt: TGCGCCAGCAGCTGGGGACTAGCATTGGACACCGGGGAGCTGTTTTTT; cdr3_aa: CASSWGLALDTGELFF; clone_size: .; d_call: TRBD2; v_call: TRBV5-1; j_call: TRBJ2-2
cdr3_nt: TGTGCCAGCTCACTTGGACAGGGTGGCACAGATACGCAGTATTTT; cdr3_aa: CASSLGQGGTDTQYF; clone_size: .; d_call: TRBD1; v_call: TRBV18; j_call: TRBJ2-3
cdr3_nt: TGCGCCAGCAGCCTCACTAGCGGGAGCACAGATACGCAGTATTTT; cdr3_aa: CASSLTSGSTDTQYF; clone_size: .; d_call: TRBD2; v_call: TRBV5-1; j_call: TRBJ2-3
cdr3_nt: TGTGCCAGCAGCACGTCGACAGACTACGAGCAGTACTTC; cdr3_aa: CASSTSTDYEQYF; clone_size: .; d_call: .; v_call: TRBV11-2; j_call: TRBJ2-7
cdr3_nt: TGCAGCGCCATGACAGGGGGTGCTGTCGACACTGAAGCTTTCTTT; cdr3_aa: CSAMTGGAVDTEAFF; clone_size: .; d_call: TRBD1; v_call: TRBV29-1; j_call: TRBJ1-1
cdr3_nt: TGTGCCAGTAGTGCTTTGGACAGCCTGAACACTGAAGCTTTCTTT; cdr3_aa: CASSALDSLNTEAFF; clone_size: .; d_call: .; v_call: TRBV19; j_call: TRBJ1-1
cdr3_nt: TGCAGCGTAGAACAGGGGGCGGGTACCGGGGAGCTGTTTTTT; cdr3_aa: CSVEQGAGTGELFF; clone_size: .; d_call: TRBD1; v_call: TRBV29-1; j_call: TRBJ2-2
cdr3_nt: TGTGCCAGCAGTGAAGGTACCACAGGGAGATTAGAGACCCAGTACTTC; cdr3_aa: CASSEGTTGRLETQYF; clone_size: .; d_call: .; v_call: TRBV6-1; j_call: TRBJ2-5
cdr3_nt: TGTGCCAGCGGACTAGCGGGAGTAAGAGGCTCGAATGAGCAGTTCTTC; cdr3_aa: CASGLAGVRGSNEQFF; clone_size: .; d_call: TRBD2; v_call: TRBV5-4; j_call: TRBJ2-1
cdr3_nt: TGTGCCAGCACGGATACCGGGACAGGGGGACAACGAGATACGCAGTATTTT; cdr3_aa: CASTDTGTGGQRDTQYF; clone_size: .; d_call: TRBD1; v_call: TRBV28; j_call: TRBJ2-3
cdr3_nt: TGTGCCAGCAGACCAAAGCTAGCGGGAGGTCACAATGAGCAGTTCTTC; cdr3_aa: CASRPKLAGGHNEQFF; clone_size: .; d_call: TRBD2; v_call: TRBV28; j_call: TRBJ2-1
cdr3_nt: TGTGCCAGCGCCCCGGGGGGGTATTCTGGGGCCAACGTCCTGACTTTC; cdr3_aa: CASAPGGYSGANVLTF; clone_size: .; d_call: TRBD2; v_call: TRBV11-3; j_call: TRBJ2-6
cdr3_nt: TGTGCCAGCAGTTTATCGGGGCTAAATCAGCCCCAGCATTTT; cdr3_aa: CASSLSGLNQPQHF; clone_size: .; d_call: .; v_call: TRBV27; j_call: TRBJ1-5
cdr3_nt: TGTGCCAGCAGCTCTGCCTCAGGGGCCCACTACGAGCAGTACTTC; cdr3_aa: CASSSASGAHYEQYF; clone_size: once; d_call: .; v_call: TRBV7-9; j_call: TRBJ2-7
cdr3_nt: TGTGCCAGCAGCTTGGGGGGACAGGGGTATGGCTACACCTTC; cdr3_aa: CASSLGGQGYGYTF; clone_size: .; d_call: TRBD1; v_call: TRBV5-6; j_call: TRBJ1-2
cdr3_nt: TGTGCCAGTAGTACCCTGGGCCGACAGGGCACTTACGAGCAGTACTTC; cdr3_aa: CASSTLGRQGTYEQYF; clone_size: once; d_call: TRBD1; v_call: TRBV19; j_call: TRBJ2-7
cdr3_nt: TGTGCCAGCAGCTTAGACTTGGACGAGCAGTACTTC; cdr3_aa: CASSLDLDEQYF; clone_size: .; d_call: .; v_call: TRBV7-9; j_call: TRBJ2-7
cdr3_nt: TGCGCCAGCAGCCACCCGGGACAGACTGAAGCTTTCTTT; cdr3_aa: CASSHPGQTEAFF; clone_size: .; d_call: TRBD1; v_call: TRBV4-1; j_call: TRBJ1-1
cdr3_nt: TGTGCCATCAGTGAGCCAGCCGGGACTAGTTCCAATGAGCAGTTCTTC; cdr3_aa: CAISEPAGTSSNEQFF; clone_size: .; d_call: TRBD2; v_call: TRBV10-3; j_call: TRBJ2-1
cdr3_nt: TGTGCCAGCTCACCACCGACAGGAGACCCCACACATACGCAGTATTTT; cdr3_aa: CASSPPTGDPTHTQYF; clone_size: .; d_call: .; v_call: TRBV18; j_call: TRBJ2-3
cdr3_nt: TGCGCCAGCAGCTTGAATCAGGGGGGTAGCACTGAAGCTTTCTTT; cdr3_aa: CASSLNQGGSTEAFF; clone_size: .; d_call: TRBD1; v_call: TRBV5-1; j_call: TRBJ1-1
cdr3_nt: TGTGCCAGCAGTGACGGGACAGGGGGCAATTACGAGCAGTACTTC; cdr3_aa: CASSDGTGGNYEQYF; clone_size: .; d_call: TRBD1; v_call: TRBV6-1; j_call: TRBJ2-7
cdr3_nt: TGTGCCAGCAGCTTAGTTTACGGGACAGCTCAAGAGACCCAGTACTTC; cdr3_aa: CASSLVYGTAQETQYF; clone_size: .; d_call: TRBD1; v_call: TRBV7-8; j_call: TRBJ2-5
cdr3_nt: TGTGCCAGCAGGAGGACAGGGGGGGATCGGAACGAGCAGTACTTC; cdr3_aa: CASRRTGGDRNEQYF; clone_size: .; d_call: TRBD1; v_call: TRBV6-1; j_call: TRBJ2-7
cdr3_nt: TGTGCAAGTCGCTCCCGGGACAGGAGCTACGAGCAGTACTTC; cdr3_aa: CASRSRDRSYEQYF; clone_size: once; d_call: .; v_call: TRBV12-2; j_call: TRBJ2-7
cdr3_nt: TGTGCCAGCAGCCAAGTGGGCGGGGTCTACAATGAGCAGTTCTTC; cdr3_aa: CASSQVGGVYNEQFF; clone_size: few; d_call: .; v_call: TRBV4-2; j_call: TRBJ2-1